This T cell receptor beta chain came from a study of neurological immune-mediated disorders. TCRdb re-called the 5' RACE reads through MiXCR, storing one row per CDR3 protein. Here the sample spans under 45,000 distinct CDR3 sequences, roughly 13% being singletons. Germline V CDR1 and CDR2: SEHNR, FQNEAQ (reference sequence). This CDR3 is 14 amino acids long. V shed 5 bases and J shed 8 bases, with 18 bases lying between them. Study results and caveats: None of the CDR3 amino acid sequences found in expanded clones was shared across subjects. This suggests that the TCR-beta repertoires were private in all groups.

This clonotype came up many times. Its antigen remains unidentified. This sequence was found in a female donor in good health. The V gene is TRBV7-9, the J gene TRBJ1-2; a weak D match, TRBD1 (5 bases). The material sequenced was PBMCs. The CDR3 here is CASSLGAPLGGYTF. For the CDR3, the DNA is TGTGCCAGCAGCCTAGGGGCACCGCTCGGCGGCTACACCTTC.